The clone carrying this T cell receptor beta chain was detected once. The sample originates from a study of T cell responses to AZD1222 COVID-19 vaccine. The germline V and J ends were trimmed by 0 bases and 6 bases, with 11 bases remaining between them. The CDR3 has 14 residues. The germline CDR1 and CDR2 sequences are SNHLY and FYNNEI. Measured with immunoSEQ multiplex PCR; TCRdb has only the in-frame clones, and not every one. The table shows fewer than 200,000 clones, with roughly 88% occurring only once. This sequence was found in an adult who received the AZD1222 COVID-19 vaccine. This specimen was peripheral blood, taken 28 days after the second AZD1222 dose. The gene calls are TRBV2 and TRBJ1-1; D is undetermined. The CDR3 DNA is TGTGCCAGCAGTGAAGCAAGCACCCCAGCTGAAGCTTTCTTT. It codes for CASSEASTPAEAFF.